What follows are 4 T cell receptor beta chains derived from one specimen sequenced in a study of regulatory and conventional T cells in RAG deficiency. Libraries were prepared by immunoSEQ multiplex PCR; TCRdb keeps only in-frame clonotypes and omits some of them. The table includes 30,000 to 35,000 clones, more than 75% detected once. Conventional CD4+ T cells were sorted from blood as CD25-low CD127-high cells. These same records also appear under a second study, on regulatory T cells. That study adds: Primers: 52 TRBV forward and 13 TRBJ reverse.

The sequencing sample was made of CD4+ effector T cells sorted from blood. These receptors all stem from a human donor in good health.

V and J are TRBV4-1 and TRBJ1-5, with unresolved D. The V gene lost 2 bases and the J gene lost 5 bases, with 7 bases spanning the gap. CDR3 length equals 13 residues. Germline V lookup: CDR1 MGHRA, CDR2 YSYEKL. Written as DNA, the CDR3 is TGCGCCAGCAGCCAATCGCGATATCAGCCCCAGCATTTT. Its translation: CASSQSRYQPQHF.

The chain employs TRBV7-8 and TRBJ1-1; possible D gene TRBD1, 6 bases. V gave up 1 base and J gave up 8 bases, with 14 bases separating them. Germline CDR1 reads SGHVS; CDR2 reads FQNEAQ. The length of the CDR3 is 14 residues. CDR3 amino acids: CASSLVRRGVEAFF. The CDR3 nucleotides read TGTGCCAGCAGCTTAGTTCGAAGGGGGGTGGAAGCTTTCTTT. Combining the CDR3 with reference TRBV7-8 and TRBJ1-1 gives the whole variable domain GAGVSQSPRYKVAKRGQDVALRCDPISGHVSLFWYQQALGQGPEFLTYFQNEAQLDKSGLPSDRFFAERPEGSVSTLKIQRTQQEDSAVYLCASSLVRRGVEAFFGQGTRLTVV.

The chain recombines TRBV16 with TRBJ1-1; D remains ambiguous. The CDR3 contains 14 residues. CDR1 is KGHSY and CDR2 is FQNENV in the germline V gene. V dropped 8 bases and J dropped 5 bases, with 18 bases sitting between them. CDR3 sequence (DNA): TGTGCCAGCGGAGAGCGGGTGTACGGTACTGAAGCTTTCTTT. It specifies CASGERVYGTEAFF.

V gene TRBV19 combines with J gene TRBJ1-2; D gene ambiguous. This CDR3 comprises 14 residues. Germline V gene data show CDR1 as LNHDA and CDR2 as SQIVND (reference sequence). With 7 bases removed from V and 4 bases from J, the gap between germline ends came to 16 bases. The CDR3 is CASTKQTPGYGYTF. The CDR3 nucleotides read TGTGCCAGTACCAAGCAAACCCCAGGCTATGGCTACACCTTC.